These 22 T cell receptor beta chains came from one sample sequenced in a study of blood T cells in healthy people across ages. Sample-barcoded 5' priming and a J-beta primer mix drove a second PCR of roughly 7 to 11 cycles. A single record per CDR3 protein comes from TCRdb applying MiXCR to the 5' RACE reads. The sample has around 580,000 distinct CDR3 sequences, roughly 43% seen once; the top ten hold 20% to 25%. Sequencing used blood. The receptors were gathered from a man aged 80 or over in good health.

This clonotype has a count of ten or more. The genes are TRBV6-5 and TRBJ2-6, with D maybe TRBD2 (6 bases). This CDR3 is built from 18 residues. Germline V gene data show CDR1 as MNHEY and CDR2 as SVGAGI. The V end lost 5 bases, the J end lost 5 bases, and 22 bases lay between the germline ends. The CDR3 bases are TGTGCCAGCAGTACTCCGAGACTAGGAGTAGATAGGGCCAACGTCCTGACTTTC. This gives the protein CASSTPRLGVDRANVLTF.

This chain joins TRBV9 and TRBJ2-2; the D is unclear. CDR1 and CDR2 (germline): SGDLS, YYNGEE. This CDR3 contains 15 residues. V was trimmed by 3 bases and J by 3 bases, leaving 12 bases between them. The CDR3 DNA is TGTGCCAGCAGCGCCCTAGGCAGCTACACCGGGGAGCTGTTTTTT. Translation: CASSALGSYTGELFF.

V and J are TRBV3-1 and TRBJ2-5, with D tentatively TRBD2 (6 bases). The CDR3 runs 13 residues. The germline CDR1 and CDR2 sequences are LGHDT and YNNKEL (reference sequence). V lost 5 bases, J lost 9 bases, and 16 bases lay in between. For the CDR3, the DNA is TGTGCCAGCAGCAAGGGAGGCTTTCGGTCCCAGTACTTC. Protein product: CASSKGGFRSQYF.

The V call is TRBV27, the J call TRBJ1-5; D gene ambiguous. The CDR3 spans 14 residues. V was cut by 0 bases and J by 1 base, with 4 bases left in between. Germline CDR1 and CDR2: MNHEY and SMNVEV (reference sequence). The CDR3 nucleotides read TGTGCCAGCAGTTTATCGATGAGCAATCAGCCCCAGCATTTT. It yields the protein CASSLSMSNQPQHF.

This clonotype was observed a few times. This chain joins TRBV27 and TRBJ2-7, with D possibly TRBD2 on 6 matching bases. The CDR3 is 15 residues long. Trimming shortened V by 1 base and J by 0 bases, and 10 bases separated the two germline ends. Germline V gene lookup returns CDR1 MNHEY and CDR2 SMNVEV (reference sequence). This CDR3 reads CASSLLGGSSYEQYF. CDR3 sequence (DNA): TGTGCCAGCAGTTTATTGGGGGGTAGCTCCTACGAGCAGTACTTC.

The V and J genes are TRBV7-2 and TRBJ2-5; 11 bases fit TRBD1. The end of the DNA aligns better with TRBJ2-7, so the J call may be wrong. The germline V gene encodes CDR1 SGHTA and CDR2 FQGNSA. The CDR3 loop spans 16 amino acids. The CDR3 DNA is TGTGCCAGCAGCGCAAAGACCGGGACAGGGGGAAACGAGCAGTACTTC. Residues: CASSAKTGTGGNEQYF.

The CDR3 sequence: CAISGGSGGENEQYF. In nucleotides, the CDR3 is TGTGCCATCAGCGGAGGGAGCGGGGGGGAGAATGAGCAGTACTTC. The gene calls are TRBV10-3 and TRBJ2-5, with TRBD2 matching 10 bases. Germline V gives CDR1 ENHRY, CDR2 SYGVKD. This CDR3 has 15 amino acids. J lost 11 bases, V lost 6 bases, and 15 bases had no gene match.

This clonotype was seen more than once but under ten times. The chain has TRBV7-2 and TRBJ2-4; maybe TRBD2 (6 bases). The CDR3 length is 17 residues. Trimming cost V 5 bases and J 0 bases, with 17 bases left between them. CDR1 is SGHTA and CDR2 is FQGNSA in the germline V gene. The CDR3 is CASSPLGLAVAKNIQYF. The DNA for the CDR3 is TGTGCCAGCAGCCCATTGGGGTTAGCGGTAGCCAAAAACATTCAGTACTTC.

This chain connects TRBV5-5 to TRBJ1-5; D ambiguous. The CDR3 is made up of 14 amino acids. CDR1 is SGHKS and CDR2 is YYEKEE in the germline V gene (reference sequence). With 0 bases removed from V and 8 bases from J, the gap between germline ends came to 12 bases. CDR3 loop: CASSLVAGREPQHF. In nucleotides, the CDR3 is TGTGCCAGCAGCTTGGTCGCCGGCCGTGAGCCCCAGCATTTT.

The CDR3, as DNA: TGTGCCAGCAGTGACAGAGCGGGGGGAATTGCAGATACGCAGTATTTT. Protein: CASSDRAGGIADTQYF. The J gene is TRBJ2-3, the V gene TRBV6-4; 9 positions match TRBD2. Germline assignment: CDR1 MRHNA and CDR2 SNTAGT. J gave up 4 bases and V 2 bases, and 7 bases lay outside the gene matches. The CDR3 runs 16 residues.

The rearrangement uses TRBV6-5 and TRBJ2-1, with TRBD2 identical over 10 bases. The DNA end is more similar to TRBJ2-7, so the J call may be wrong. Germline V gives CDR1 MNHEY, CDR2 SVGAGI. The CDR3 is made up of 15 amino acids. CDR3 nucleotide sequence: TGTGCCAGCAGTTACGGACTAGCGGCGCTCTACGAGCAGTACTTC. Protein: CASSYGLAALYEQYF.

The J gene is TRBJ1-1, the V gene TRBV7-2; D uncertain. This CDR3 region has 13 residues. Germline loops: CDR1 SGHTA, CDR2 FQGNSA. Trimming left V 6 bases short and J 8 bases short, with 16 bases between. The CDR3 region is CASSWAREFEAFF. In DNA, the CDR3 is TGTGCCAGCAGTTGGGCCCGGGAGTTCGAAGCTTTCTTT.

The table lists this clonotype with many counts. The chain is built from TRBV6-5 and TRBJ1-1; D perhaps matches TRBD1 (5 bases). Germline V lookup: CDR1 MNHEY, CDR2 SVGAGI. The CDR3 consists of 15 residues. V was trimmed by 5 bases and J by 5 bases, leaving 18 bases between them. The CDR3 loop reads CASSPTYGRVTEAFF. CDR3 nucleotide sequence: TGTGCCAGCAGTCCTACCTACGGCAGGGTAACTGAAGCTTTCTTT.

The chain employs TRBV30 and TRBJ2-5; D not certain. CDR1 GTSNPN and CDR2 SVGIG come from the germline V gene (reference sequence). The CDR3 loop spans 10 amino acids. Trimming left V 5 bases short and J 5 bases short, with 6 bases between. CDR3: CAWLRETQYF. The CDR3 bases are TGTGCCTGGCTCAGGGAGACCCAGTACTTC.

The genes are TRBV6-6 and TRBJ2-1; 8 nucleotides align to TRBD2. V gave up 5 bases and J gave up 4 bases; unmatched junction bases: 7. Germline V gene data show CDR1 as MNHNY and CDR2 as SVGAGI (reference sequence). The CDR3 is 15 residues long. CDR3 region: CASSQPGTRYNEQFF. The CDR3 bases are TGTGCCAGCAGTCAGCCCGGGACTAGATACAATGAGCAGTTCTTC.

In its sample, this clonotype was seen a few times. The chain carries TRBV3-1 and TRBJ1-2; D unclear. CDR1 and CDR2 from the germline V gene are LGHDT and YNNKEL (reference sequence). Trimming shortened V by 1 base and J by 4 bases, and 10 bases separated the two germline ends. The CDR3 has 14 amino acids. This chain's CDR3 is CASSQVRETYGYTF. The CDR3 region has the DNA TGTGCCAGCAGCCAAGTAAGGGAAACCTATGGCTACACCTTC.

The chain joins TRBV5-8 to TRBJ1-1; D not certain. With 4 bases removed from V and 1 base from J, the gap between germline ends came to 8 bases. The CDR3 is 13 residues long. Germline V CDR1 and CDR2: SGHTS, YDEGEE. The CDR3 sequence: CASSPMGNTEAFF. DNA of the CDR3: TGTGCCAGCAGCCCCATGGGGAACACTGAAGCTTTCTTT. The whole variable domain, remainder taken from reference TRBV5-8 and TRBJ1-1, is EAGVTQSPTHLIKTRGQQATLRCSPISGHTSVYWYQQALGLGLQFLLWYDEGEERNRGNFPPRFSGRQFPNYSSELNVNALELEDSALYLCASSPMGNTEAFFGQGTRLTVV.

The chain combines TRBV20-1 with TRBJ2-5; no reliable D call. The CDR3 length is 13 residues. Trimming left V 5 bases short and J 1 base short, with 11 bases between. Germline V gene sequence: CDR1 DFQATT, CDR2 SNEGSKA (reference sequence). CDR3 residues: CSAYSVGQETQYF. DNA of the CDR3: TGCAGTGCTTACTCAGTGGGCCAAGAGACCCAGTACTTC.

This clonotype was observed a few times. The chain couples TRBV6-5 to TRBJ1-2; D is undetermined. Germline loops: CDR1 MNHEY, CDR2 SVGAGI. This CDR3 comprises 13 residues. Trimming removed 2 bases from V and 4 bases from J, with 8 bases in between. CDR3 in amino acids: CASSYDVSYGYTF. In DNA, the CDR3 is TGTGCCAGCAGTTACGACGTCTCCTATGGCTACACCTTC.

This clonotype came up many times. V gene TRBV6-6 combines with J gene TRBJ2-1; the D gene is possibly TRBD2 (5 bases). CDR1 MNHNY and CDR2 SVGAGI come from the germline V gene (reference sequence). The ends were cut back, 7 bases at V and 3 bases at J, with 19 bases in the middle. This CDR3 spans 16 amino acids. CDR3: CASTPTGIAVYNEQFF. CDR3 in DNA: TGTGCCAGCACCCCGACGGGAATAGCAGTCTACAATGAGCAGTTCTTC.

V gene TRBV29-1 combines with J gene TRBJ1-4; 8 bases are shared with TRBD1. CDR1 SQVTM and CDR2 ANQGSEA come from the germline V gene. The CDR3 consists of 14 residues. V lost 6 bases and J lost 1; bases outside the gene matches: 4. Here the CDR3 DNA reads TGCAGCGTCGCTACAGGGGGAACTAATGAAAAACTGTTTTTT. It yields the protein CSVATGGTNEKLFF.

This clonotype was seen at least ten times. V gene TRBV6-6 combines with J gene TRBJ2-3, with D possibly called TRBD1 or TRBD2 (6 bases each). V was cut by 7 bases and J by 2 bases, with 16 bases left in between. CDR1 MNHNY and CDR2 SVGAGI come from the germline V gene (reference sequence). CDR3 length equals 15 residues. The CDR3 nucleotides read TGTGCCAGCACCACAGGGAGCGGGTACACAGATACGCAGTATTTT. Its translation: CASTTGSGYTDTQYF.